This passage covers 8 T cell receptor beta chains from one sample sequenced in a study of blood T cell repertoires in COVID-19. Assay: immunoSEQ multiplex PCR; the TCRdb copy retains only in-frame clones and omits some. The sample carries about 170,000 clones, roughly 90% recorded once. Sequenced material: peripheral blood. These TCRs come from a man aged 45-65 years with acute or convalescent COVID-19.

The chain links TRBV4-2 to TRBJ1-6; 8 nucleotides agree with TRBD1. The CDR3 consists of 17 residues. J was trimmed by 7 bases and V by 0 bases; bases with no gene match: 8. Germline V lookup: CDR1 LGHNA, CDR2 YNFKEQ. In DNA, the CDR3 is TGTGCCAGCAGCCAAGATACAGGGGGTTTGTGGAATTCACCCCTCCACTTT. This gives the protein CASSQDTGGLWNSPLHF.

The chain has TRBV2 and TRBJ1-5, with D possibly TRBD1 on 5 matching bases. The CDR3 runs 16 residues. Trimming pared 3 bases from V and 6 bases from J, leaving 18 bases between. Germline V lookup: CDR1 SNHLY, CDR2 FYNNEI. CDR3 in amino acids: CASSEEGGAVGQPQHF. Written as DNA, the CDR3 is TGTGCCAGCAGTGAGGAAGGAGGGGCTGTCGGTCAGCCCCAGCATTTT.

CDR3 region: CASSAPGSGQIFNYGYTF. The CDR3 DNA sequence: TGTGCCAGCAGCGCTCCGGGTTCGGGACAGATATTTAACTATGGCTACACCTTC. The gene calls are TRBV9 and TRBJ1-2; TRBD1 matches at 7 bases. The CDR3 consists of 18 residues. Germline V gene data show CDR1 as SGDLS and CDR2 as YYNGEE. V dropped 3 bases and J dropped 1; count of bases not matched to a gene: 15.

The chain has TRBV7-3 and TRBJ2-2; D gene ambiguous. V lost 5 bases and J lost 2, with 9 bases in between. CDR1 and CDR2 from the germline V gene are SGHTA and FQGTGA. CDR3 length: 14 amino acids. CDR3 residues: CASSKSINTGELFF. CDR3 coding DNA: TGTGCCAGCAGCAAATCTATCAACACCGGGGAGCTGTTTTTT.

This clone has a single count. The chain couples TRBV3-1 (or the pseudogene TRBV3-2) to TRBJ2-2; 7 positions match TRBD2. This CDR3 is built from 15 residues. Germline V CDR1 and CDR2: LGHDT, YNNKEL (reference sequence). The V gene end was trimmed by 0 bases and the J gene end by 4 bases; junction bases not matched to a gene: 2. For the CDR3, the DNA is TGTGCCAGCAGCCAAGAGGCTAGCGGCACCGGGGAGCTGTTTTTT. Its protein product is CASSQEASGTGELFF.

V usage is TRBV7-3 and J usage is TRBJ2-2, with D possibly TRBD2 on 7 matching bases. CDR3 length: 15 residues. CDR1 is SGHTA, CDR2 FQGTGA, per germline. The germline V and J ends were trimmed by 5 bases and 0 bases, with 10 bases remaining between them. This chain's CDR3 is CASSPGGANTGELFF. CDR3 nucleotide sequence: TGTGCCAGCAGCCCGGGGGGCGCGAACACCGGGGAGCTGTTTTTT.

This clone appeared a few times. The chain carries TRBV18 and TRBJ1-6, with TRBD1 matching 8 bases. The CDR3 is made up of 13 amino acids. CDR1 is KGHSH and CDR2 is LQKENI in the germline V gene. The V and J ends lost 5 bases and 8 bases, in that order; junction bases with no gene match: 2. The CDR3 here is CASSTGGDSPLHF. The CDR3 DNA sequence: TGTGCCAGCTCAACAGGGGGGGATTCACCCCTCCACTTT. Full variable domain (rest looked up from reference TRBV18 and TRBJ1-6): NAGVMQNPRHLVRRRGQEARLRCSPMKGHSHVYWYRQLPEEGLKFMVYLQKENIIDESGMPKERFSAEFPKEGPSILRIQQVVRGDSAAYFCASSTGGDSPLHFGNGTRLTVT.

The chain has TRBV10-3 and TRBJ1-1, with D possibly being TRBD1 (6 bases). The V and J ends lost 7 bases and 11 bases respectively, with 26 bases between them. The CDR3 is 15 amino acids. Germline CDR1 ENHRY, CDR2 SYGVKD. Here the CDR3 DNA reads TGTGCCATCACTATTGAGGGACACGCCGTCCCTTTGGCTTTCTTT. It specifies CAITIEGHAVPLAFF.